The 16 T cell receptor beta chains given below trace back to one sample, sequenced in a study of cytomegalovirus exposure and HLA in healthy donors. 13 Jbeta primers and 60 Vbeta primers were used for the PCR. TCRdb's table, derived via immunoSEQ multiplex PCR, lists solely in-frame clones and lacks some. This sample carries roughly 120,000 clones, around three quarters of them seen once, and the ten largest clones take approximately 3.9%. Specimen: PBMCs. Receptors originate from a man aged 35 to 55 in good health and CMV-seronegative.

The chain recombines TRBV9 with TRBJ2-1; the match to TRBD2 covers 8 bases. Trimming took 0 bases from V and 10 from J; bases not matched to a gene: 9. Germline loops: CDR1 SGDLS, CDR2 YYNGEE. The CDR3 spans 15 residues. The CDR3 loop is CASSVGAGGSREQFF. The CDR3 coding sequence is TGTGCCAGCAGCGTAGGGGCGGGGGGTTCCAGAGAGCAGTTCTTC. Filled out from reference TRBV9 and TRBJ2-1, the complete variable domain reads DSGVTQTPKHLITATGQRVTLRCSPRSGDLSVYWYQQSLDQGLQFLIQYYNGEERAKGNILERFSAQQFPDLHSELNLSSLELGDSALYFCASSVGAGGSREQFFGPGTRLTVL.

This chain links TRBV18 with TRBJ1-1; D unclear. The CDR3 spans 13 residues. Germline CDR1 is KGHSH and CDR2 is LQKENI. V gave up 3 bases and J gave up 6 bases, with 11 bases separating them. The CDR3 loop reads CASSPIEIAEAFF. The CDR3 DNA reads TGTGCCAGCTCACCGATTGAGATCGCTGAAGCTTTCTTT.

The genes are TRBV6-5 and TRBJ1-4, with 7 bases identical to TRBD1. Germline CDR1 and CDR2: MNHEY and SVGAGI. V lost 2 bases, J lost 3 bases, and 6 bases stayed unmatched. This CDR3 spans 16 amino acids. CDR3: CASSYTYRGANEKLFF. In DNA, the CDR3 is TGTGCCAGCAGTTACACCTACAGGGGCGCTAATGAAAAACTGTTTTTT.

The chain employs TRBV5-8 and TRBJ2-7; D unclear. Trimming removed 6 bases from V and 0 bases from J, with 10 bases in between. This CDR3 is 13 amino acids long. Looked up from germline, CDR1 is SGHTS and CDR2 is YDEGEE. The CDR3 protein is CASTLSSSYEQYF. The CDR3 nucleotides are TGTGCCAGCACCCTATCGAGCTCCTACGAGCAGTACTTC.

This clone was detected once. This chain uses TRBV19 with TRBJ1-5; D is undetermined. CDR3 size: 15 residues. Germline lookup yields CDR1 LNHDA and CDR2 SQIVND (reference sequence). Trimming took off 8 bases at V and 4 bases at J, with 18 bases between the two ends. CDR3 region: CASSWGGGMNQPQHF. Here the CDR3 DNA reads TGTGCCAGTTCCTGGGGAGGCGGCATGAATCAGCCCCAGCATTTT.

V is TRBV27 and J is TRBJ1-1; D remains ambiguous. V was cut by 3 bases and J by 6 bases, with 11 bases left in between. Germline values: CDR1 MNHEY, CDR2 SMNVEV (reference sequence). The CDR3 runs to 13 residues. DNA of the CDR3: TGTGCCAGCAGTTTTGGGCGCTGGGCTGAAGCTTTCTTT. Encoded protein: CASSFGRWAEAFF.

This clone showed up just once. The chain is built from TRBV13 and TRBJ1-1; TRBD1 matches at 7 bases. The V segment lost 5 bases and the J segment 1 base; nucleotides outside the gene matches: 10. The germline V gene encodes CDR1 PRHDT and CDR2 FYEKMQ (reference sequence). CDR3 length: 16 residues. CDR3 loop: CASSLITGAPNTEAFF. The CDR3 coding sequence is TGTGCCAGCAGCCTCATCACAGGGGCCCCGAACACTGAAGCTTTCTTT.

The V call is TRBV7-2, the J call TRBJ2-3, with D possibly matching TRBD1 (6 bases). This CDR3 is 15 amino acids long. Trimming took 7 bases from V and 1 from J, leaving 15 bases between them. Germline V gene data show CDR1 as SGHTA and CDR2 as FQGNSA. CDR3 residues: CASTNLWGRTDTQYF. For the CDR3, the DNA is TGTGCCAGCACGAACCTTTGGGGGCGCACAGATACGCAGTATTTT. Combining the CDR3 with reference TRBV7-2 and TRBJ2-3 gives the whole variable domain GAGVSQSPSNKVTEKGKDVELRCDPISGHTALYWYRQSLGQGLEFLIYFQGNSAPDKSGLPSDRFSAERTGGSVSTLTIQRTQQEDSAVYLCASTNLWGRTDTQYFGPGTRLTVL.

The chain joins TRBV29-1 to TRBJ1-1; 7 nucleotides align to TRBD1. Germline V CDR1 and CDR2: SQVTM, ANQGSEA. The CDR3 has 14 amino acids. V dropped 1 base and J dropped 7; count of bases not matched to a gene: 9. The CDR3 DNA reads as TGCAGCGTTGAAGGTAGGCAGGGGGTTGGTGAAGCTTTCTTT. This translates into CSVEGRQGVGEAFF.

V usage is TRBV10-1 and J usage is TRBJ2-5; 8 bases line up with TRBD2. Germline V gives CDR1 WNHNN, CDR2 SYGVQD (reference sequence). V lost 8 bases, J lost 3 bases, and 8 bases stayed unmatched. The CDR3 spans 14 residues. CDR3 in DNA: TGCGCCAGCGCTAGTTCGGGGGGGGAAGAGACCCAGTACTTC. Protein sequence: CASASSGGEETQYF.

The rearrangement uses TRBV5-1 and TRBJ2-2, with 9 nucleotides matching TRBD1. Germline CDR1 and CDR2: SGHRS and YFSETQ. This CDR3 is 18 amino acids long. V was clipped by 0 bases and J by 8 bases; unmatched bases: 14. The CDR3 coding sequence is TGCGCCAGCAGCTTGGAACCGGGACAGGGTGGACACCCGGGGGAGCTGTTTTTT. It translates to CASSLEPGQGGHPGELFF. The full variable domain, with the rest looked up from reference TRBV5-1 and TRBJ2-2, is KAGVTQTPRYLIKTRGQQVTLSCSPISGHRSVSWYQQTPGQGLQFLFEYFSETQRNKGNFPGRFSGRQFSNSRSEMNVSTLELGDSALYLCASSLEPGQGGHPGELFFGEGSRLTVL.

DNA for the CDR3: TGTGCCAGCAGCCCCCGGACTCTAGCCAAAAACATTCAGTACTTC. It specifies CASSPRTLAKNIQYF. The V gene is TRBV7-9, the J gene TRBJ2-4; weak D call: TRBD2 (5 bases). Germline values: CDR1 SEHNR, CDR2 FQNEAQ (reference sequence). This CDR3 region has 15 residues. Trimming stripped 5 bases from V and 0 bases from J, with 11 bases between.

The chain combines TRBV5-5 with TRBJ1-1; TRBD1 might be the D (6 bases). The CDR3 length is 13 residues. Germline V gives CDR1 SGHKS, CDR2 YYEKEE (reference sequence). Trimming took off 1 base at V and 4 bases at J, with 8 bases between the two ends. In DNA form, the CDR3 reads TGTGCCAGCAGCTTGCAGGGGACCACTGAAGCTTTCTTT. Amino acid sequence: CASSLQGTTEAFF.

The J gene is TRBJ1-5, the V gene TRBV30, with 7 bases matching TRBD1. Germline V lookup: CDR1 GTSNPN, CDR2 SVGIG (reference sequence). This CDR3 is 16 amino acids long. V lost 3 bases, J lost 0 bases, and 8 bases stayed unmatched. The CDR3 here is CAWSWRDSYSNQPQHF. CDR3 coding DNA: TGTGCCTGGAGCTGGAGGGACAGTTATAGCAATCAGCCCCAGCATTTT.

The chain couples TRBV11-3 to TRBJ1-1; no reliable D call. Germline V gene sequence: CDR1 SGHNT, CDR2 YENEEA. The length of the CDR3 is 14 residues. V lost 2 bases and J 1 base, leaving 8 bases between the germline ends. CDR3 bases: TGTGCCAGCAGCTTATCCTACTCGAACACTGAAGCTTTCTTT. Translated: CASSLSYSNTEAFF.

Worth noting for this clone: Germline is not matched at one junction end, which may reflect a read error. The rearrangement joins TRBV7-9 to TRBJ2-7; 8 bases align to TRBD1. Germline values: CDR1 SEHNR, CDR2 FQNEAQ (reference sequence). CDR3 length equals 12 residues. This chain's CDR3 is CASSLEQGVRDF. The CDR3 nucleotides are TGTGCCAGCAGCTTAGAACAGGGGGTTAGGGACTTC.